Shown below are 22 T cell receptor beta chains from a single sample sequenced in a study of blood T cells in healthy people across ages. A sample-barcoded 5' primer and a J-beta primer mix were used in a second PCR of roughly 6 to 12 cycles. TCRdb recomputed calls from the 5' RACE reads with MiXCR, one row per CDR3 protein. This repertoire shows fewer than 950,000 distinct CDR3 sequences, less than 70% found once; its top ten account for about 42%. Sequenced sample: blood. These receptors were obtained from an older man in good health.

This chain links TRBV6-1 with TRBJ2-3, with D tentatively TRBD2 (5 bases). Per germline, CDR1 MNHNS and CDR2 SASEGT. V gave up 3 bases and J gave up 6 bases, with 16 bases separating them. The CDR3 consists of 15 residues. CDR3 DNA sequence: TGTGCCAGCAGTGATGTCTTCCCGGGAACGGATACGCAGTATTTT. Its translation: CASSDVFPGTDTQYF.

The chain uses TRBV18 and TRBJ2-1, with 10 bases that match TRBD1. The CDR3 spans 14 residues. Trimming took 1 base from V and 10 from J; bases not matched to a gene: 4. Germline values: CDR1 KGHSH, CDR2 LQKENI. This chain's CDR3 is CASSPRQGAGEQFF. The CDR3 bases are TGTGCCAGCTCACCACGACAGGGGGCAGGAGAGCAGTTCTTC.

The chain is built from TRBV7-9 and TRBJ1-2, with TRBD1 matching over 7 bases. The trim removed 5 bases at V and 4 bases at J, leaving 7 bases unmatched. From germline, CDR1 is SEHNR and CDR2 FQNEAQ (reference sequence). CDR3 length: 14 amino acids. CDR3 residues: CASSPRDRFYGYTF. CDR3 nucleotide sequence: TGTGCCAGCAGCCCCCGGGACAGATTCTATGGCTACACCTTC.

This chain uses TRBV4-1 with TRBJ2-4; TRBD2 aligns across 13 bases. The J call may be wrong; the DNA end is better matched by TRBJ2-7. The CDR3 length is 16 residues. Germline-derived CDR1 and CDR2 are MGHRA and YSYEKL. CDR3 amino acids: CASSQARTSGGREQYF. The DNA of the CDR3 is TGCGCCAGCAGCCAAGCCAGGACTAGCGGGGGCCGCGAGCAGTACTTC.

This clonotype was counted only a few times. The rearrangement uses TRBV7-9 and TRBJ2-5; 9 bases are shared with TRBD2. Germline CDR1 and CDR2: SEHNR and FQNEAQ (reference sequence). V lost 4 bases to trimming and J lost 2 bases; unmatched junction nucleotides: 5. The CDR3 loop spans 15 amino acids. The CDR3 reads CASSSGTSWQETQYF. CDR3 in DNA: TGTGCCAGCAGCTCCGGGACTAGCTGGCAAGAGACCCAGTACTTC.

J is TRBJ1-1 and V is TRBV7-9, with a tentative D call TRBD1 (6 bases). CDR3 length equals 13 residues. Germline loops: CDR1 SEHNR, CDR2 FQNEAQ (reference sequence). The V gene lost 3 bases and the J gene lost 7 bases, with 12 bases spanning the gap. CDR3 nucleotide sequence: TGTGCCAGCAGCTTTCCAGGGGCCCTTGAAGCTTTCTTT. As protein: CASSFPGALEAFF.

Notes on this clonotype: The junction departs from germline at one end; a sequencing error may be responsible. The chain carries TRBV7-2 and TRBJ1-5, with a possible D match to TRBD1 (5 bases). Germline V CDR1 and CDR2: SGHTA, FQGNSA. The CDR3 consists of 15 residues. The CDR3 here is CASSSRGGNNLPQHF. In DNA, the CDR3 is TGTGCCAGCAGCTCCCGTGGGGGTAACAATCTGCCCCAGCATTTT. The whole variable domain, filled in from reference TRBV7-2 and TRBJ1-5, reads GAGVSQSPSNKVTEKGKDVELRCDPISGHTALYWYRQSLGQGLEFLIYFQGNSAPDKSGLPSDRFSAERTGGSVSTLTIQRTQQEDSAVYLCASSSRGGNNLPQHFGDGTRLSIL.

The genes are TRBV20-1 and TRBJ1-2; D gene unclear. There are 15 residues in the CDR3. CDR1 DFQATT and CDR2 SNEGSKA come from the germline V gene (reference sequence). V was pared by 0 bases and J by 0 bases, with 11 bases between. For the CDR3, the DNA is TGCAGTGCTAGAGATGCTCGGGGAGCTAACTATGGCTACACCTTC. It translates to CSARDARGANYGYTF.

The rearrangement joins TRBV4-1 to TRBJ2-7, with TRBD2 as a possible D gene (6 bases). Germline values: CDR1 MGHRA, CDR2 YSYEKL. The CDR3 contains 15 residues. V was shortened by 4 bases and J by 1 base, with 14 bases between the two germline ends. The CDR3 DNA follows: TGCGCCAGCAGCCCATACCGGAGCGGGTCCTACGAGCAGTACTTC. Its translation: CASSPYRSGSYEQYF.

V and J are TRBV5-1 and TRBJ1-2; 8 bases match TRBD1. Germline CDR1 SGHRS, CDR2 YFSETQ. V lost 4 bases and J lost 3; bases outside the gene matches: 5. There are 14 residues in the CDR3. CDR3 bases: TGCGCCAGCAGCGCGCCGGGACAGGACTATGGCTACACCTTC. Residues: CASSAPGQDYGYTF.

This chain joins TRBV4-2 and TRBJ1-1, with D possibly TRBD1 on 6 matching bases. The CDR3 totals 13 residues. Germline CDR1 LGHNA, CDR2 YNFKEQ. The ends were cut back, 0 bases at V and 10 bases at J, with 12 bases in the middle. CDR3 residues: CASSQDKWDTAFF. DNA of the CDR3: TGTGCCAGCAGCCAAGATAAGTGGGACACAGCTTTCTTT.

There are a few counts of this clonotype. The V gene is TRBV28, the J gene TRBJ2-3; TRBD2 aligns across 9 bases. J lost 4 bases, V lost 5 bases, and 13 bases had no gene match. The CDR3 loop spans 17 amino acids. Germline V gene sequence: CDR1 MDHEN, CDR2 SYDVKM. The CDR3 DNA sequence: TGTGCCAGCAGTCCTATGCCATCGGCGGGAGGGGCAGATACGCAGTATTTT. Amino acids: CASSPMPSAGGADTQYF.

In this sample, this clonotype turned up many times. The chain recombines TRBV11-2 with TRBJ2-7; 9 bases line up with TRBD2. The CDR3 spans 16 residues. Trimming removed 2 bases from V and 6 bases from J; junction bases left unmatched: 11. Germline V CDR1 and CDR2: SGHAT, FQNNGV. Here the CDR3 DNA reads TGTGCCAGCAGCTTACTTGCTAGCGGGAACGTCGGCGAGCAGTACTTC. Protein product: CASSLLASGNVGEQYF.

The CDR3, as DNA: TGTGCCAGCAGCCACCGATTTCAGCCCCAGCATTTT. It yields the protein CASSHRFQPQHF. This chain links TRBV6-6 with TRBJ1-5, with no clear D. Trimming took 6 bases from V and 6 from J, leaving 9 bases between them. CDR1 and CDR2 (germline): MNHNY, SVGAGI (reference sequence). This CDR3 comprises 12 residues.

The chain uses TRBV6-6 and TRBJ2-7; TRBD1 agrees at 9 bases. Germline V gene lookup returns CDR1 MNHNY and CDR2 SVGAGI (reference sequence). Losses at the gene ends were 6 bases for V and 1 base for J; bases not matched to a gene: 4. The CDR3 sequence is 14 residues long. The CDR3 protein is CASRSGQGSYEQYF. CDR3 sequence (DNA): TGTGCCAGCAGGTCGGGACAGGGTTCCTACGAGCAGTACTTC.

In this sample, this clonotype turned up once. The chain links TRBV20-1 to TRBJ2-4; maybe TRBD1 (5 bases). The J call may be faulty, since TRBJ2-7 better matches the DNA end. The CDR3 consists of 14 residues. Germline V gene lookup returns CDR1 DFQATT and CDR2 SNEGSKA (reference sequence). Written as DNA, the CDR3 is TGCAGTGCTAACCGGACACCTAAATTCTACGAGCAGTACTTC. It translates to CSANRTPKFYEQYF.

This clonotype was observed a handful of times. The CDR3 sequence is CSARGGVEQFF. The CDR3, as DNA: TGCAGTGCTAGAGGTGGGGTCGAGCAGTTCTTC. V gene TRBV20-1 combines with J gene TRBJ2-1; D unresolved. The germline V and J ends were trimmed by 1 base and 10 bases, with 8 bases remaining between them. The CDR3 runs to 11 residues. Looked up from germline, CDR1 is DFQATT and CDR2 is SNEGSKA (reference sequence).

The rearrangement joins TRBV28 to TRBJ1-4; 7 positions match TRBD1. The CDR3 is made up of 14 amino acids. Germline assignment: CDR1 MDHEN and CDR2 SYDVKM. The V segment lost 6 bases and the J segment 3 bases; nucleotides outside the gene matches: 4. This CDR3 reads CASSLDRANEKLFF. The CDR3 nucleotides are TGTGCCAGCAGCCTCGACAGGGCTAATGAAAAACTGTTTTTT. Drawing the rest from reference TRBV28 and TRBJ1-4, the complete variable domain is DVKVTQSSRYLVKRTGEKVFLECVQDMDHENMFWYRQDPGLGLRLIYFSYDVKMKEKGDIPEGYSVSREKKERFSLILESASTNQTSMYLCASSLDRANEKLFFGSGTQLSVL.

The chain employs TRBV27 and TRBJ2-7, with TRBD1 matching over 7 bases. V trimming: 3 bases; J trimming: 2 bases; junction bases outside the gene matches: 4. Germline V lookup: CDR1 MNHEY, CDR2 SMNVEV (reference sequence). The CDR3 is 14 amino acids. CDR3 sequence: CASSFGGQTYEQYF. CDR3 coding DNA: TGTGCCAGCAGTTTTGGGGGACAGACCTACGAGCAGTACTTC.

The chain links TRBV12-3 or TRBV12-4 to TRBJ2-1; TRBD2 might be the D (6 bases). The J call is doubtful: the DNA matches TRBJ2-7 better. The CDR3 has 19 residues. The CDR3 protein is CASSLAWRGLAIGNNEQYF. DNA for the CDR3: TGTGCCAGCAGTTTAGCGTGGAGGGGACTGGCAATTGGGAACAATGAGCAGTACTTC.

The CDR3 nucleotides read TGCGCCAGCAGCTTGGCGGGGGTACTCAATCAGCCCCAGCATTTT. Residues: CASSLAGVLNQPQHF. The V and J genes are TRBV5-1 and TRBJ1-5, with D possibly TRBD1 on 5 matching bases. The CDR3 spans 15 residues. Germline assignment: CDR1 SGHRS and CDR2 YFSETQ. Trimming shortened V by 0 bases and J by 3 bases, and 10 bases separated the two germline ends. The whole variable domain, remainder taken from reference TRBV5-1 and TRBJ1-5, is KAGVTQTPRYLIKTRGQQVTLSCSPISGHRSVSWYQQTPGQGLQFLFEYFSETQRNKGNFPGRFSGRQFSNSRSEMNVSTLELGDSALYLCASSLAGVLNQPQHFGDGTRLSIL.

This chain connects TRBV29-1 to TRBJ1-5; TRBD1 agrees at 7 bases. Losses at the gene ends were 6 bases for V and 1 base for J; bases not matched to a gene: 6. The CDR3 covers 14 residues. Looked up from germline, CDR1 is SQVTM and CDR2 is ANQGSEA. The CDR3 region is CSVRQGGSNQPQHF. In DNA, the CDR3 is TGCAGCGTAAGGCAGGGGGGGAGCAATCAGCCCCAGCATTTT.